This T cell receptor (beta chain) emerged from a study of blood T cell repertoires in COVID-19. At the level of the study: The origin of the acute and convalescent COVID-19 samples was the United States, Italy and Spain.

Method: immunoSEQ multiplex PCR; TCRdb's copy keeps in-frame clones and lacks some. The sample holds 200,000 to 250,000 clones, roughly 85% seen once. Germline V lookup: CDR1 SNHLY, CDR2 FYNNEI. The length of the CDR3 is 13 residues. Trimming left V 4 bases short and J 4 bases short, with 10 bases between. The source is a woman aged 45-60 years who had been exposed to COVID-19. V is TRBV2 and J is TRBJ1-2; no clear D gene. Sequencing was done on a sample of PBMCs or T cells enriched from blood (not recorded which). In nucleotides, the CDR3 is TGTGCCAGCAGTGGCGGCCGCGGCTATGGCTACACCTTC. Translating gives CASSGGRGYGYTF.